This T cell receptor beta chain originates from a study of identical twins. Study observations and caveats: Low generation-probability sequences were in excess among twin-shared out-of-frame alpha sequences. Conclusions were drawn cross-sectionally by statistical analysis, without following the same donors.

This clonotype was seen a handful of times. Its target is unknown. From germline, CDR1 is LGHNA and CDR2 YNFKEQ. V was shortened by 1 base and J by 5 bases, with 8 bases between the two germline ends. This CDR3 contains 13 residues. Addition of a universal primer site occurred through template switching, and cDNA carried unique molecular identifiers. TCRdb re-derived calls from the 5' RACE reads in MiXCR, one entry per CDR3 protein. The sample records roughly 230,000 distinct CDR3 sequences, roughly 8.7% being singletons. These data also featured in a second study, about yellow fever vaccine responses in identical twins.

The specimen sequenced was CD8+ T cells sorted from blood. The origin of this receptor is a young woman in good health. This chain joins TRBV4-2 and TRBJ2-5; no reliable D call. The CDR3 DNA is TGTGCCAGCAGCCAAGTATTTGGGGAGACCCAGTACTTC. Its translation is CASSQVFGETQYF.